The entry below gives a single TCR beta chain sequence along with its context. Its matching antigen is unknown. In TCRdb, the reads were re-called with MiXCR into one record per CDR3 protein. The data contain around 430,000 distinct CDR3 sequences, about 44% of them singletons. This CDR3 is built from 15 residues. In germline, CDR1 is SGHNT, CDR2 YYREEE (reference sequence). V lost 2 bases and J lost 2, with 13 bases in between. This entry comes from a study of T cell repertoires in cytomegalovirus infection. Study-wide results and limits: Predominance within the ex vivo response was attributable to HLA-C-restricted CMV-specific TCR beta clonotypes.

The sample here was cultured PBMCs, taken from culture after CMV antigen stimulation. J is TRBJ1-1 and V is TRBV5-4; D not resolved. This receptor was identified in a human donor in good health (CMV status not recorded). Some clones in this sample may be carry-over from other donors' samples. The CDR3 DNA is TGTGCCAGCAGCTTTGATTCGACACCAAACACTGAAGCTTTCTTT. Translating it yields CASSFDSTPNTEAFF.